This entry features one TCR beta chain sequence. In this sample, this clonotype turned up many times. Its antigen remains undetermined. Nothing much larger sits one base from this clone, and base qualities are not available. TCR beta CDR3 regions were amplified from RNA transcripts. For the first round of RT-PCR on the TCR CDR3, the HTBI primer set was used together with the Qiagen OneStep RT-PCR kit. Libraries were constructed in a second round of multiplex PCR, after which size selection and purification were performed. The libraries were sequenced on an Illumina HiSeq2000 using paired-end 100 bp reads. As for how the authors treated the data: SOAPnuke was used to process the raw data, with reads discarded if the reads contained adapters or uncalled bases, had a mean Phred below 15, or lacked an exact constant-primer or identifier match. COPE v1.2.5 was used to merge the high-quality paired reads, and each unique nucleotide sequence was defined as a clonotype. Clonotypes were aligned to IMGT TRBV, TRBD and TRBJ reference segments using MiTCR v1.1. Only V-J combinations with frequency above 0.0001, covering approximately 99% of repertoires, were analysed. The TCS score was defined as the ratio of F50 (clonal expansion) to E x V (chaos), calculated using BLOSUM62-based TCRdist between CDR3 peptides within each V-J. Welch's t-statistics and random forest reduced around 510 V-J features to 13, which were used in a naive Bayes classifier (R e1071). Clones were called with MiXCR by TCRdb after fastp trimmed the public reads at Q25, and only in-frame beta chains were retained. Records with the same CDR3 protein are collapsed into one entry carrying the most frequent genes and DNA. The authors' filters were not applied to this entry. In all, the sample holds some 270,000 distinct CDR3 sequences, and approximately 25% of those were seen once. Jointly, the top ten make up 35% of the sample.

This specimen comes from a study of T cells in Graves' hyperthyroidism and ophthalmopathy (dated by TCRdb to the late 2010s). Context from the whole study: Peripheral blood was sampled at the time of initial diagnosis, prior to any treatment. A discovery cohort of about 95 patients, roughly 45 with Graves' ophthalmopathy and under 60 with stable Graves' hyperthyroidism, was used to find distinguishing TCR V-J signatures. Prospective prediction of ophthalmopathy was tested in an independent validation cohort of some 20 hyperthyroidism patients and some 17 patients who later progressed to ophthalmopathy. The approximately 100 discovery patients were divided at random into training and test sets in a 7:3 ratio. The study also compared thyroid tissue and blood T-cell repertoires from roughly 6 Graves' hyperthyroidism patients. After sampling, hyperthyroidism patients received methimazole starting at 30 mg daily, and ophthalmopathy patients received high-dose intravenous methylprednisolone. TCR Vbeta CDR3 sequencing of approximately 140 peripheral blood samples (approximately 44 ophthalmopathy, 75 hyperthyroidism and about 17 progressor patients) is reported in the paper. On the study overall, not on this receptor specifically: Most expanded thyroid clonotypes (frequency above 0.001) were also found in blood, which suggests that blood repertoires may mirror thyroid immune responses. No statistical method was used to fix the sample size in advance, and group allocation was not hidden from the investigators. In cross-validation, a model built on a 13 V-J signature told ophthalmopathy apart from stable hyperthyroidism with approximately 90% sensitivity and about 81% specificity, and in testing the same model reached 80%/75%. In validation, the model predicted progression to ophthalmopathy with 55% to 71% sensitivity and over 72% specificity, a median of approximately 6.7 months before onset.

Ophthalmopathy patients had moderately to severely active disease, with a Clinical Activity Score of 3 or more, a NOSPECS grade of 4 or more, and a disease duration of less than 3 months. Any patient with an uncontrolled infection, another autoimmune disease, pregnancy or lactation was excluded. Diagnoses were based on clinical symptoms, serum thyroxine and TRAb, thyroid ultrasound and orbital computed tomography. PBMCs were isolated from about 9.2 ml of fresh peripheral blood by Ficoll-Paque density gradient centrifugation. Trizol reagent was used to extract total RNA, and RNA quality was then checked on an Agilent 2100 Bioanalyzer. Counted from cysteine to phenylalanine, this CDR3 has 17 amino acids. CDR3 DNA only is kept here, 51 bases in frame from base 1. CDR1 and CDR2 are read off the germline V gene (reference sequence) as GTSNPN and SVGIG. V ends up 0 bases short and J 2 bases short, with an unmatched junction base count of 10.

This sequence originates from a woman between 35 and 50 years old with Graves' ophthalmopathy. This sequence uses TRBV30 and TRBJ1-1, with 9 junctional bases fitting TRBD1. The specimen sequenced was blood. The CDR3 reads CAWSVGWTGVGNTEAFF. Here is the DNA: TGTGCCTGGAGTGTGGGATGGACAGGGGTGGGTAACACTGAAGCTTTCTTT.